Here is one T cell receptor beta chain with its context. This sample stems from a study of blood T cell repertoires in COVID-19. Looking at the study overall: Acute-phase and convalescent COVID-19 samples originated in the United States, Italy and Spain. T cells, B-cell-depleted T cells, or PBMCs supplied cDNA or gDNA.

The length of the CDR3 is 14 residues. CDR1 and CDR2 (germline): KGHSH, LQKENI. The V gene lost 3 bases and the J gene lost 2 bases, with 10 bases spanning the gap. Per the authors' pipeline: It was from reference gene primer amplification that nucleated cell counts were estimated. Clones were sequenced by immunoSEQ multiplex PCR, and TCRdb holds only the in-frame ones, with some missing. V, J and clone size are taken as reported in that table, and D and trimming were inferred from the DNA itself. The sample contains under 150,000 clones, almost 85% of which appear only once. This clonotype was sampled from a man aged 65 to 79 with active or convalescent COVID-19. The sample consisted of peripheral blood. The chain has TRBV18 and TRBJ1-2; a weak D match, TRBD1 (5 bases). CDR3 sequence (DNA): TGTGCCAGCTCACCTTCGACAGACAACTATGGCTACACCTTC. This encodes CASSPSTDNYGYTF.